These T cell receptor beta chains were read from a single sample in a study of shared clonotypes between healthy human individuals. Method: immunoSEQ multiplex PCR; TCRdb's copy keeps in-frame clones and lacks some. The sample shows millions of clones, roughly 94% of them seen only once. The source material was naive CD4+ T cells sorted from blood. Receptor source: a man aged 18-30 years in good health. The conserved cysteine and the conserved F or W are not part of the CDR3 here. A D gene is named only where the DNA matches it firmly.

d_call,v_call,cdr3_aa
NA,TRBV5-1,ASSVQENTEAF
TRBD1,TRBV6-5,ASSYGSGGHYEQY
NA,TRBV7-2,ASSFGSAKIRTDTQY
TRBD1,TRBV18,ASSPGGQGSYEQY
NA,TRBV27,ASRVISKQY
NA,TRBV2,ASSERYRTDTQY
NA,TRBV6-7,ASSYRPESNQPQH
TRBD1,TRBV2,ASSELRGPGANVLT
NA,TRBV4-3,ASSQDSGGTVGPYNEQF
NA,TRBV4-2,ASSQTGTSSTYEQY
NA,TRBV19,ASRAGTDTQY
NA,TRBV5-1,ASSLGGTLDIQY
NA,TRBV9,ASSVGRSNYGYT
TRBD1,TRBV30,AWERTGRGEAF
NA,TRBV7-2,ASSLILGTQY
TRBD2,TRBV9,ASSFRDRLAGATGELF
NA,TRBV5-1,ASSLDQGQETQY
TRBD1,TRBV11-2,ASSPGTGTPY
NA,TRBV6-5,ASSYRWSYEQY
NA,TRBV11-2,ASSLDRSGDTQY
NA,TRBV4-3,ASSQALTAYEQY
NA,TRBV7-2,ASTQSEGPQH
NA,TRBV11-2,ASSQGGGNTIY
TRBD1,TRBV5-1,ASSPGGGGGEKLF
NA,TRBV4-1,ASSEIFRTASYEQY
TRBD1,TRBV2,AGSGQGLQAF
TRBD1,TRBV29-1,SAEQGGTEAF
NA,TRBV13,ASSLLGGIEAF
TRBD2,TRBV4-1,ASSQGVLRGRAETQY
NA,TRBV5-1,ASSSVQFAEAF
TRBD2,TRBV11-2,ASRKIAGGPLGETQY
TRBD1,TRBV5-4,ASSLGGQGNSPLH
NA,TRBV2,ASSKDITDTQY
NA,TRBV7-9,ASSITDSTDTQY
TRBD1,TRBV19,ASSLGQGWNEQF
TRBD2,TRBV7-9,ASSLVAGGTYEQY
NA,TRBV20-1,SARDRQSLS
NA,TRBV11-2,ASGRGVRNQPQH
TRBD2,TRBV10-3,AISDGRTSGRLSYEQY
TRBD1,TRBV6-1,ASSVSGTDYSGANVLT
NA,TRBV18,ASSPRDITNYGYT
NA,TRBV9,ASSVRRGLNSNQPQH
NA,TRBV5-1,ASSLDTGNTIY
NA,TRBV21-1,ASSNLGVAGFYEQY
NA,TRBV4-3,ASSQASGLAYGYT
NA,TRBV6-1,ASRPQGYSPLH
TRBD1,TRBV2,ASSEALRGTGDGYT
NA,TRBV27,ASSLTGINQPQH
NA,TRBV7-2,ASSHPAGLNQPQH
TRBD2,TRBV2,ASSARASGLATDTQY
NA,TRBV4-1,ASSQDGPLGTSNEQF
NA,TRBV5-8,ASSLGVYTSTDTQY